The T cell receptor (beta chain) described here comes from a study of cytomegalovirus exposure and HLA in healthy donors. About the study: Of 300 to 500 genotyped donors, about 80% clustered with self-reported Caucasian donors. Study conclusions and caveats: Follow-up analysis later connected one missense variant in DCLRE1C with trimming of TCR beta V- and J-genes. Later work associated roughly 17,000 TCR beta sequences with HLA alleles at 0.05 false discovery rate.

A remark on this clone: Its antigen is not known.

Vbeta (60) and Jbeta (13) primers were used in the PCR. Measured with immunoSEQ multiplex PCR; TCRdb has only the in-frame clones, and not every one. This table has 85,000 to 120,000 clones, around 77% appearing once. The germline V gene has CDR1 SGHKS and CDR2 YYEKEE (reference sequence). The V segment lost 3 bases and the J segment 5 bases; nucleotides outside the gene matches: 5. The CDR3 contains 14 residues. The TCR comes from a male donor in good health and CMV-seropositive. The source material was PBMCs. The rearrangement joins TRBV5-5 to TRBJ2-7; 10 bases agree with TRBD1. CDR3 region: CASSSWTGGNEQYF. Written as DNA, the CDR3 is TGTGCCAGCAGCTCATGGACAGGGGGAAACGAGCAGTACTTC.